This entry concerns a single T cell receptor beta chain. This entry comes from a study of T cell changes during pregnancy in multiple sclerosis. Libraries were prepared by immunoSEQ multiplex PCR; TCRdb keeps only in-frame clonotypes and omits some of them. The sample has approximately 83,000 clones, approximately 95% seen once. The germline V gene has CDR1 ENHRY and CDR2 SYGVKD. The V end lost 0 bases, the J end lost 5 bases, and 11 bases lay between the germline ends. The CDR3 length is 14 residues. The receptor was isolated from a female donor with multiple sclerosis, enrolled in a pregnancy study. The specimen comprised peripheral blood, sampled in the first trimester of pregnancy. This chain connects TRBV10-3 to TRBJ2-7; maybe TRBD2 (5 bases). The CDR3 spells CAISESSGVHEQYF. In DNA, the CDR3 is TGTGCCATCAGTGAGTCCTCCGGGGTTCACGAGCAGTACTTC.